A single sample gave rise to the 27 T cell receptor beta chains below, sequenced in a study of CD8+ T cells in alopecia areata. Extraction of RNA preceded its reverse transcription into cDNA, which served as the sequencing template. Clones were sequenced by immunoSEQ multiplex PCR, and TCRdb holds only the in-frame ones, with some missing. The table records roughly 200,000 clones, under 60% of them present only once. Treatment denoted: oral pan-JAK inhibitor, 5-10 mg twice daily. Sample: CD8+ T cells sorted from blood, taken at week 24, from a patient treated with tofacitinib. These receptors were taken from a human donor with alopecia areata.

The chain joins TRBV5-6 to TRBJ2-2, with a possible D match to TRBD2 (6 bases). CDR1 is SGHDT, CDR2 YYEEEE, per germline. The CDR3 sequence is 15 residues long. Trimming took 3 bases from V and 3 from J, leaving 12 bases between them. The CDR3 region is CASSSGERDTGELFF. The CDR3 DNA follows: TGTGCCAGCAGCTCGGGGGAAAGGGACACCGGGGAGCTGTTTTTT.

The genes are TRBV30 and TRBJ1-2, with D possibly being TRBD1 (6 bases). Trimming removed 4 bases at V and 8 bases at J, with 20 bases between. The CDR3 is 14 residues long. The germline V gene encodes CDR1 GTSNPN and CDR2 SVGIG (reference sequence). The CDR3 loop is CAWTRGGGAYGYTF. CDR3 coding DNA: TGTGCCTGGACCCGAGGTGGGGGGGCATACGGCTACACCTTC.

V is TRBV13 and J is TRBJ2-2; unclear D gene. Germline CDR1 and CDR2: PRHDT and FYEKMQ (reference sequence). V was pared by 2 bases and J by 6 bases, with 10 bases between. The CDR3 loop spans 14 amino acids. The CDR3 sequence: CASSLQIRPGELFF. CDR3 coding DNA: TGTGCCAGCAGCTTACAGATCCGACCCGGGGAGCTGTTTTTT.

The rearrangement links TRBV27 to TRBJ2-3, with 7 bases aligning to TRBD2. The CDR3 extends over 15 amino acids. CDR1 and CDR2 from the germline V gene are MNHEY and SMNVEV (reference sequence). The V gene end was trimmed by 7 bases and the J gene end by 4 bases; junction bases not matched to a gene: 11. The DNA for the CDR3 is TGTGCCAGCACTGGGCCGGGGGGATTGGCAGATACGCAGTATTTT. Its protein is CASTGPGGLADTQYF.

A few counts support this clone. The V and J genes are TRBV29-1 and TRBJ1-1, with D tentatively TRBD1 (5 bases). CDR3 length: 14 amino acids. The ends were cut back, 4 bases at V and 0 bases at J, with 12 bases in the middle. Per germline, CDR1 SQVTM and CDR2 ANQGSEA. The CDR3 DNA reads TGCAGCGTTGCCAGGGCCAAGATGAACACTGAAGCTTTCTTT. Amino acid sequence: CSVARAKMNTEAFF.

The chain has TRBV29-1 and TRBJ1-2, with 9 bases identical to TRBD1. Losses at the gene ends were 8 bases for V and 3 bases for J; bases not matched to a gene: 13. Germline assignment: CDR1 SQVTM and CDR2 ANQGSEA. The CDR3 covers 15 residues. The CDR3 nucleotides read TGCAGCCCGTACGTGGTACAGGGGGCTGACTATGGCTACACCTTC. This translates into CSPYVVQGADYGYTF.

This clone has only a few counts. The CDR3 sequence: CASGGDRPYEQYF. The CDR3 nucleotides are TGTGCCAGCGGGGGGGACAGACCCTACGAGCAGTACTTC. The chain is built from TRBV6-6 and TRBJ2-7; D assignment may be TRBD1 or TRBD2 (7 bases each). The germline V gene has CDR1 MNHNY and CDR2 SVGAGI (reference sequence). Deletions cut 8 bases from V and 2 bases from J, with 13 bases between. The CDR3 totals 13 residues.

This clone was detected only a few times. The chain has TRBV30 and TRBJ1-1; D remains ambiguous. CDR1 GTSNPN and CDR2 SVGIG come from the germline V gene (reference sequence). The ends were cut back, 2 bases at V and 6 bases at J, with 16 bases in the middle. The CDR3 has 14 amino acids. DNA of the CDR3: TGTGCCTGGAGTTCCTCCGACACCCTTCCTGAAGCTTTCTTT. It is translated as CAWSSSDTLPEAFF.

V and J are TRBV13 and TRBJ2-5; D could derive from TRBD1 or TRBD2 (5 bases each). V lost 5 bases to trimming and J lost 1 base, with 11 bases between them. The CDR3 is 14 residues long. The germline V gene has CDR1 PRHDT and CDR2 FYEKMQ (reference sequence). The CDR3 DNA reads TGTGCCAGCAGCCCCCGGGGCGCCCAAGAGACCCAGTACTTC. Translation: CASSPRGAQETQYF.

The chain couples TRBV6-5 to TRBJ2-5, with no clear D. The germline V and J ends were trimmed by 8 bases and 2 bases, with 6 bases remaining between them. This CDR3 contains 11 residues. Per germline, CDR1 MNHEY and CDR2 SVGAGI. The CDR3 loop is CASRQQETQYF. CDR3 sequence (DNA): TGTGCCAGCCGACAACAAGAGACCCAGTACTTC.

V gene TRBV4-2 combines with J gene TRBJ2-7; D may correspond to TRBD1 or TRBD2 (6 bases each). The V gene lost 1 base and the J gene lost 5 bases, with 18 bases spanning the gap. The CDR3 extends over 16 amino acids. CDR1 is LGHNA and CDR2 is YNFKEQ in the germline V gene. CDR3 bases: TGTGCCAGCAGCCAAGGAACAGGGACTCTTGGGAACGAGCAGTACTTC. The encoded protein is CASSQGTGTLGNEQYF.

This clone has more than one count but fewer than ten. This chain links TRBV5-1 with TRBJ2-1, with D tentatively TRBD1 or TRBD2 (6 bases each). Per germline, CDR1 SGHRS and CDR2 YFSETQ. This CDR3 region has 16 residues. The V and J ends lost 0 bases and 2 bases respectively, with 12 bases between them. CDR3 residues: CASSLGRDIPYNEQFF. CDR3 DNA sequence: TGCGCCAGCAGCTTGGGGCGGGACATCCCCTACAATGAGCAGTTCTTC.

V and J are TRBV30 and TRBJ1-2, with D unclear. Germline V gives CDR1 GTSNPN, CDR2 SVGIG (reference sequence). CDR3 length: 13 amino acids. V gave up 3 bases and J gave up 7 bases, with 15 bases separating them. The CDR3 spells CAWRPGVPSGYTF. The CDR3 DNA reads as TGTGCCTGGAGGCCGGGTGTCCCATCTGGCTACACCTTC.

This clone was counted a few times. This sequence joins TRBV5-4 and TRBJ2-1; 13 bases agree with TRBD2. This CDR3 region has 17 residues. The V and J ends lost 3 bases and 6 bases, in that order; junction bases with no gene match: 9. Germline V lookup: CDR1 SGHNT, CDR2 YYREEE (reference sequence). The CDR3 nucleotides read TGTGCCAGCAGCTCCCTACAACTAGCGGGGGGGCCCAATGAGCAGTTCTTC. This gives the protein CASSSLQLAGGPNEQFF.

The chain uses TRBV4-1 and TRBJ1-4, with TRBD1 as a possible D gene (5 bases). The CDR3 runs to 15 residues. In germline, CDR1 is MGHRA, CDR2 YSYEKL. The V and J ends lost 0 bases and 7 bases respectively, with 12 bases between them. The CDR3 DNA reads TGCGCCAGCAGCCAAGAGGGGGTCGAGGGTGAAAAACTGTTTTTT. It yields the protein CASSQEGVEGEKLFF.

This clone has only a few counts. This chain links TRBV6-5 with TRBJ1-4; TRBD1 might be the D (5 bases). Germline V gives CDR1 MNHEY, CDR2 SVGAGI. Trimming stripped 9 bases from V and 10 bases from J, with 12 bases between. The CDR3 has 11 amino acids. The CDR3 nucleotides are TGTGCCAGTCGGTGGAGGGGAAAACTGTTTTTT. This encodes CASRWRGKLFF.

The chain carries TRBV29-1 and TRBJ2-1; 10 bases line up with TRBD1. J lost 4 bases, V lost 6 bases, and 6 bases had no gene match. Looked up from germline, CDR1 is SQVTM and CDR2 is ANQGSEA. The CDR3 sequence is 14 residues long. CDR3 amino acids: CSVTGTGAYNEQFF. CDR3 nucleotides: TGCAGCGTGACCGGGACAGGGGCGTACAATGAGCAGTTCTTC.

V is TRBV7-9 and J is TRBJ2-1; D may be TRBD1 (5 bases). CDR1 and CDR2 (germline): SEHNR, FQNEAQ (reference sequence). Trimming took off 7 bases at V and 8 bases at J, with 12 bases between the two ends. This CDR3 comprises 12 residues. The CDR3 coding sequence is TGTGCCAGCACAGGGTTTGAGGATGAGCAGTTCTTC. Its protein is CASTGFEDEQFF.

The chain combines TRBV29-1 with TRBJ2-5, with 7 positions matching TRBD1. Looked up from germline, CDR1 is SQVTM and CDR2 is ANQGSEA. The CDR3 runs 15 residues. With V trimmed by 7 bases and J by 0 bases, 11 bases remained unmatched. DNA of the CDR3: TGCAGCGCTCGCCCCCGGGACAGCTACCAAGAGACCCAGTACTTC. It yields the protein CSARPRDSYQETQYF. Variable domain in full (rest from reference TRBV29-1 and TRBJ2-5): SAVISQKPSRDICQRGTSLTIQCQVDSQVTMMFWYRQQPGQSLTLIATANQGSEATYESGFVIDKFPISRPNLTFSTLTVSNMSPEDSSIYLCSARPRDSYQETQYFGPGTRLLVL.

The V gene is TRBV6-5, the J gene TRBJ2-5, with 7 bases fitting TRBD1. The germline gives CDR1 MNHEY, CDR2 SVGAGI. The CDR3 consists of 14 residues. J was trimmed by 4 bases and V by 5 bases; bases with no gene match: 7. The CDR3 bases are TGTGCCAGCAGTCTTACAGGGGCCCCAGAGACCCAGTACTTC. It codes for CASSLTGAPETQYF.

The rearrangement uses TRBV5-5 and TRBJ2-7; D is possibly TRBD1 or TRBD2 (5 bases each). The CDR3 contains 13 residues. The V gene lost 4 bases and the J gene lost 9 bases, with 17 bases spanning the gap. Per germline, CDR1 SGHKS and CDR2 YYEKEE (reference sequence). CDR3 residues: CASSPSKGTPQYF. As DNA, the CDR3 is TGTGCCAGCAGCCCTTCCAAAGGGACGCCGCAGTACTTC.

This clone was counted between two and nine times. The rearrangement uses TRBV6-5 and TRBJ1-1, with D tentatively TRBD1 (6 bases). CDR1 is MNHEY and CDR2 is SVGAGI in the germline V gene. The CDR3 length is 13 residues. Here the CDR3 DNA reads TGTGTCGTAAAACAGGGTCGGGACACTGAAGCTTTCTTT. Encoded protein: CVVKQGRDTEAFF.

In this sample, this clone turned up once. The rearrangement uses TRBV4-2 and TRBJ1-4; 9 bases map to TRBD1. Trimming took 2 bases from V and 6 from J; bases not matched to a gene: 4. The CDR3 extends over 15 amino acids. Looked up from germline, CDR1 is LGHNA and CDR2 is YNFKEQ. As DNA, the CDR3 is TGTGCCAGCAGCCAAACACAGGGGGCAGATGAAAAACTGTTTTTT. It translates to CASSQTQGADEKLFF.

The V gene is TRBV25-1, the J gene TRBJ2-3, with 9 bases lining up with TRBD2. V was pared by 5 bases and J by 8 bases, with 14 bases of the junction left unmatched. There are 16 residues in the CDR3. Germline V gene data show CDR1 as MGHDK and CDR2 as SYGVNS. CDR3 residues: CASSSIAGATLGTQYF. In DNA, the CDR3 is TGTGCCAGCAGTTCCATAGCGGGGGCTACTCTGGGTACGCAGTATTTT.

The rearrangement links TRBV14 to TRBJ2-7; 9 bases line up with TRBD1. The length of the CDR3 is 14 residues. J lost 3 bases, V lost 4 bases, and 4 bases had no gene match. Germline V gene sequence: CDR1 SGHDN, CDR2 FVKESK. The CDR3 reads CASSPRDRVYEQYF. In nucleotides, the CDR3 is TGTGCCAGCAGCCCCCGGGACAGGGTCTACGAGCAGTACTTC.

This sequence joins TRBV23-1 and TRBJ1-3, with 7 bases that match TRBD1. TRBV23-1 has ORF status, its function being uncertain. V dropped 7 bases and J dropped 0; count of bases not matched to a gene: 6. The CDR3 loop spans 15 amino acids. The CDR3 here is CASTNRGYSGNTIYF. The CDR3, as DNA: TGCGCCAGCACAAACAGGGGCTACTCTGGAAACACCATATATTTT.

The chain carries TRBV19 and TRBJ1-2; perhaps TRBD1 as D (6 bases). V gave up 3 bases and J gave up 0 bases, with 11 bases separating them. Germline loops: CDR1 LNHDA, CDR2 SQIVND (reference sequence). The CDR3 runs to 15 residues. This CDR3 reads CASSMGHLANYGYTF. CDR3 nucleotides: TGTGCCAGTAGTATGGGACATCTAGCTAACTATGGCTACACCTTC.